This paragraph reports one T cell receptor (beta chain). The V and J ends lost 1 base and 0 bases respectively, with 7 bases between them. This CDR3 is 15 amino acids long. In germline, CDR1 is MNHNS, CDR2 SASEGT. Study members were between about 18 and 100 years old and lived in 25 or so US regions. Donors were grouped by their self-reported clinical history. In the authors' methods: Amplification with reference gene primers provided the estimates of nucleated cell counts. Method: immunoSEQ multiplex PCR; TCRdb's copy keeps in-frame clones and lacks some. V and J calls plus clone size are reproduced from that table; the DNA served to infer D and trimming. The sample lists a few hundred thousand clones, around 85% occurring once. This specimen belongs to a study of blood T cell repertoires in COVID-19. Study information: Whether acute or convalescent, the COVID-19 samples came from the United States, Italy and Spain.

The chain is built from TRBV6-1 and TRBJ1-3; no definite D call. Sequenced sample: PBMCs or T cells enriched from blood (not recorded which). The clonotype comes from a woman in her forties or fifties who had recovered from COVID-19. CDR3 DNA sequence: TGTGCCAGCAGTGAAGTGGCAGGCTCTGGAAACACCATATATTTT. It yields the protein CASSEVAGSGNTIYF.